The 12 T cell receptor beta chains below were found in one sample sequenced in a study of PD-L1 blockade in urothelial cancer. Specified time point: pretreatment peripheral blood. Assay used: immunoSEQ multiplex PCR; TCRdb lists only in-frame clones, some missing. The sample shows tens of thousands of clones, approximately 84% of them seen only once. The input for sequencing was PBMCs, taken around atezolizumab (anti-PD-L1) treatment. These receptors were collected from a man in his sixties with urothelial cancer.

The V gene is TRBV6-5, the J gene TRBJ2-1; 10 bases match TRBD1. V shed 5 bases, J shed 8 bases, and the junction held 9 bases outside the gene matches. This CDR3 is built from 15 residues. CDR1 is MNHEY and CDR2 is SVGAGI in the germline V gene. The CDR3 sequence is CASSRGTGVADEQFF. CDR3 sequence (DNA): TGTGCCAGCAGTCGTGGGACAGGGGTAGCTGATGAGCAGTTCTTC.

The chain combines TRBV21-1 with TRBJ1-5. TRBV21-1 is classified as a pseudogene. This CDR3 contains 17 residues. CDR3 region: CASSKGRAVKPQQPQHF. The DNA for the CDR3 is TGTGCCAGCAGCAAAGGGAGGGCAGTCAAGCCCCAACAGCCCCAGCATTTT.

This clone was observed a handful of times. J is TRBJ2-1 and V is TRBV30, with 8 bases aligning to TRBD2. The CDR3 extends over 12 amino acids. Germline V lookup: CDR1 GTSNPN, CDR2 SVGIG (reference sequence). V shed 2 bases and J 9 bases; nucleotides not matched to a gene: 3. For the CDR3, the DNA is TGTGCCTGGAGTCCGGCGGGAGGTGAGCAGTTCTTC. It codes for CAWSPAGGEQFF. The variable domain in full, completed from reference TRBV30 and TRBJ2-1, reads SQTIHQWPATLVQPVGSPLSLECTVEGTSNPNLYWYRQAAGRGLQLLFYSVGIGQISSEVPQNLSASRPQDRQFILSSKKLLLSDSGFYLCAWSPAGGEQFFGPGTRLTVL.

The chain combines TRBV12-5 with TRBJ1-3; the D gene is possibly TRBD1 (5 bases). The germline V and J ends were trimmed by 5 bases and 0 bases, with 8 bases remaining between them. There are 14 residues in the CDR3. Per germline, CDR1 LGHNT and CDR2 FRNRAP. CDR3 amino acids: CASGQGHSGNTIYF. CDR3 in DNA: TGTGCTAGTGGTCAGGGCCACTCTGGAAACACCATATATTTT.

The chain combines TRBV6-4 with TRBJ2-3, with TRBD2 matching 8 bases. V lost 0 bases and J lost 5; bases outside the gene matches: 7. This CDR3 is built from 16 residues. Germline values: CDR1 MRHNA, CDR2 SNTAGT. Here the CDR3 DNA reads TGTGCCAGCAGTGACTCCTGGGGAGCGGGAGTAGATACGCAGTATTTT. This encodes CASSDSWGAGVDTQYF.

DNA for the CDR3: TGTGCCATGAGGGCGGGAGAGGAGGAGACCCAGTACTTC. This sequence encodes CAMRAGEEETQYF. The V gene is TRBV10-3, the J gene TRBJ2-5; 7 nucleotides align to TRBD2. The CDR3 is made up of 13 amino acids. The germline V gene has CDR1 ENHRY and CDR2 SYGVKD. V trimming: 9 bases; J trimming: 5 bases; junction bases outside the gene matches: 9.

This sequence joins TRBV11-2 and TRBJ2-5; the match to TRBD2 covers 7 bases. CDR3 length: 15 amino acids. The germline V gene encodes CDR1 SGHAT and CDR2 FQNNGV. V gave up 2 bases and J gave up 5 bases; unmatched junction bases: 8. The chain's CDR3 is CASSLPAGTGETQYF. The CDR3 nucleotides are TGTGCCAGCAGCTTACCAGCGGGGACGGGGGAGACCCAGTACTTC.

V usage is TRBV30 and J usage is TRBJ1-6, with D hard to call. V shed 0 bases and J shed 6 bases, with 6 bases lying between them. The germline V gene encodes CDR1 GTSNPN and CDR2 SVGIG (reference sequence). This CDR3 region has 13 residues. The CDR3 spells CAWSVPGNSPLHF. The CDR3 DNA is TGTGCCTGGAGTGTCCCAGGTAATTCACCCCTCCACTTT.

This clone was detected a few times. The chain joins TRBV6-5 to TRBJ1-1; no definite D call. Germline V CDR1 and CDR2: MNHEY, SVGAGI. This CDR3 has 12 residues. V was pared by 6 bases and J by 9 bases, with 14 bases between. The chain's CDR3 is CASSPGRKQAFF. CDR3 nucleotide sequence: TGTGCCAGCAGCCCCGGGAGGAAACAAGCTTTCTTT.

This chain connects TRBV5-1 to TRBJ1-1; 7 nucleotides align to TRBD1. V gave up 5 bases and J gave up 2 bases; unmatched junction bases: 6. The CDR3 is made up of 14 amino acids. Germline CDR1 and CDR2: SGHRS and YFSETQ. The CDR3 region is CASREGTANTEAFF. The DNA of the CDR3 is TGCGCCAGCAGGGAGGGGACAGCTAACACTGAAGCTTTCTTT.

The chain links TRBV5-4 to TRBJ2-1, with D perhaps TRBD2 (6 bases). CDR1 is SGHNT and CDR2 is YYREEE in the germline V gene (reference sequence). This CDR3 comprises 14 residues. V lost 0 bases to trimming and J lost 4 bases, with 8 bases between them. CDR3 in DNA: TGTGCCAGCAGCTTGGGGGGACTTTACAATGAGCAGTTCTTC. Translating gives CASSLGGLYNEQFF.

The rearrangement joins TRBV6-5 to TRBJ1-5; the D gene is possibly TRBD1 (6 bases). The V gene lost 9 bases and the J gene lost 7 bases, with 19 bases spanning the gap. The CDR3 runs 14 residues. Germline V gene data show CDR1 as MNHEY and CDR2 as SVGAGI. The CDR3 is CASSPLQGRQPQHF. CDR3 in DNA: TGTGCCAGTTCCCCATTACAGGGTCGGCAGCCCCAGCATTTT.